This TCR beta chain was sequenced for a study of blood T cell repertoires in COVID-19. Study summary: Researchers got acute and convalescent COVID-19 samples from the United States, Italy and Spain. Sample material is recorded as cDNA or gDNA derived from T cells, B-cell-depleted T cells, or PBMCs.

Seattle researchers signed up patients amid active infection and tracked them longitudinally. Methods used by the authors: Using reference gene primer amplification, nucleated cell counts were estimated. Repertoires were generated with immunoSEQ multiplex PCR, while TCRdb's copy carries only in-frame clones and drops some. That table supplies the V and J calls and clone size; D and trimming were determined from the DNA. The data contain around 270,000 clones, more than 85% of them seen just once; the ten biggest clones take up roughly 2.7%. Germline values: CDR1 SGHRS, CDR2 YFSETQ. The CDR3 is 15 amino acids. The J segment lost 7 bases and the V segment lost 4 bases, leaving 7 bases of the junction unmatched.

The clonotype originates from a person in their late teens or twenties with COVID-19, enrolled during active disease. The rearrangement uses TRBV5-1 and TRBJ1-6; 8 bases align to TRBD1. The material sequenced was peripheral blood. This CDR3 is CASSPAGTGNSPLHF. CDR3 nucleotide sequence: TGCGCCAGCAGCCCGGCCGGGACAGGCAATTCACCCCTCCACTTT.